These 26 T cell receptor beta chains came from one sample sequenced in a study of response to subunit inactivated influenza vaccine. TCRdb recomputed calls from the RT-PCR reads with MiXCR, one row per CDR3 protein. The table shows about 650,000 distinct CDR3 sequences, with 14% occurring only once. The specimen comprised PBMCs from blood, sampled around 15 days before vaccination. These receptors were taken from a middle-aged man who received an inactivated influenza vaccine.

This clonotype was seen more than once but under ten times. The CDR3 DNA reads TGCAGTGCTTCCCAAGCGGGAGGGCAAAACGAGCAGTACTTC. It is translated as CSASQAGGQNEQYF. This chain uses TRBV20-1 with TRBJ2-7; 10 bases align to TRBD2. Trimming at V came to 5 bases and at J to 5 bases, leaving 9 bases not matched to a gene. The CDR3 is 14 residues long. From germline, CDR1 is DFQATT and CDR2 SNEGSKA (reference sequence).

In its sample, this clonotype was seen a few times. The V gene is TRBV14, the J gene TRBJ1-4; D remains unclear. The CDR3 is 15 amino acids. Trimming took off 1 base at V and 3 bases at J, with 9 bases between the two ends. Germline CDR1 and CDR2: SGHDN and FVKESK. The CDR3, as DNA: TGTGCCAGCAGCCAAGTCAAGAACTCTAATGAAAAACTGTTTTTT. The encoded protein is CASSQVKNSNEKLFF.

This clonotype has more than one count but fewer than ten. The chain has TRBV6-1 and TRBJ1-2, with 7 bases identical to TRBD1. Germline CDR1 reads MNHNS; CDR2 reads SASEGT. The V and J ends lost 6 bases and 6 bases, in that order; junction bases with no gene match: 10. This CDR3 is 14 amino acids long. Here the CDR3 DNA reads TGTGCCAGCAGACCCGGTGACAGGGCTAATGGCTACACCTTC. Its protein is CASRPGDRANGYTF.

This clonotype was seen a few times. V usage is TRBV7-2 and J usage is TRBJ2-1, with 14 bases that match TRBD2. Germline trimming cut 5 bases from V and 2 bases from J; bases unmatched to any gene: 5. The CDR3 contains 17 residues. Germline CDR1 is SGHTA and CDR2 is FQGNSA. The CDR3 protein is CASSLPGLAGAYNEQFF. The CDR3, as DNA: TGTGCCAGCAGCCTACCGGGACTAGCGGGAGCCTACAATGAGCAGTTCTTC. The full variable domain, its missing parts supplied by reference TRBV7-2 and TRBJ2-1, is GAGVSQSPSNKVTEKGKDVELRCDPISGHTALYWYRQSLGQGLEFLIYFQGNSAPDKSGLPSDRFSAERTGGSVSTLTIQRTQQEDSAVYLCASSLPGLAGAYNEQFFGPGTRLTVL.

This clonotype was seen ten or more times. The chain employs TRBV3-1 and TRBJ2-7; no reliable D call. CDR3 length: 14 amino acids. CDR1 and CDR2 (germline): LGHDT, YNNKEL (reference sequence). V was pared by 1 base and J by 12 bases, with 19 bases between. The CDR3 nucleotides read TGTGCCAGCAGCCAAGGACCCCTCTCCAATACTCTGTACTTC. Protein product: CASSQGPLSNTLYF.

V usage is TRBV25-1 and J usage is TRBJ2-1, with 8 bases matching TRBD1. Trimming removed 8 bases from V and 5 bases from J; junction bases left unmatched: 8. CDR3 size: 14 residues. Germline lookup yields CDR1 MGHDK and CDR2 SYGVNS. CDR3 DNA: TGTGCCAGCCAGAAGGGACAGGCCAACAATGAGCAGTTCTTC. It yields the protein CASQKGQANNEQFF.

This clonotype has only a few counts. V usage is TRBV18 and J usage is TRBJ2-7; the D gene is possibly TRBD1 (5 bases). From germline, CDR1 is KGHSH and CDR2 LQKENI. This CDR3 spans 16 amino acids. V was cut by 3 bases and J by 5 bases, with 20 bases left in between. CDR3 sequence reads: CASSPGFGRESHEQYF. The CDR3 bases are TGTGCCAGCTCACCGGGGTTTGGCAGGGAAAGCCACGAGCAGTACTTC.

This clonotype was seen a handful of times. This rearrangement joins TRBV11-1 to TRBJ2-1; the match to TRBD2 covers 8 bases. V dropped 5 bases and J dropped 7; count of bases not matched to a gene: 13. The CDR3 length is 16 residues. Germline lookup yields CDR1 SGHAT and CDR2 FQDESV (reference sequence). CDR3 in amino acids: CASSLPGLGPENEQFF. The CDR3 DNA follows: TGTGCCAGCAGCCTCCCGGGACTAGGGCCGGAGAATGAGCAGTTCTTC.

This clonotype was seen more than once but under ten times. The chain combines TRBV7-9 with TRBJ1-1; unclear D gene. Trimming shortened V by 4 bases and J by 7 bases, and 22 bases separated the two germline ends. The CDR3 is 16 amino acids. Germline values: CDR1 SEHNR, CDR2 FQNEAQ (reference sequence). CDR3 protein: CASSSLYVTVKYEAFF. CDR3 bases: TGTGCCAGCAGCTCCCTGTATGTAACCGTTAAGTATGAAGCTTTCTTT. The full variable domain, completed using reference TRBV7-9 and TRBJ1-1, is DTGVSQNPRHKITKRGQNVTFRCDPISEHNRLYWYRQTLGQGPEFLTYFQNEAQLEKSRLLSDRFSAERPKGSFSTLEIQRTEQGDSAMYLCASSSLYVTVKYEAFFGQGTRLTVV.

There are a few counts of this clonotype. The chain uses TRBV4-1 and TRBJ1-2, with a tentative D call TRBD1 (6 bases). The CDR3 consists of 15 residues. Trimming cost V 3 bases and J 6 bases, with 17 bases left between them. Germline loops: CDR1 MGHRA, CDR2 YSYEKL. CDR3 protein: CASSQAGVRADGYTF. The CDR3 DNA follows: TGCGCCAGCAGCCAGGCAGGGGTTAGGGCTGATGGCTACACCTTC.

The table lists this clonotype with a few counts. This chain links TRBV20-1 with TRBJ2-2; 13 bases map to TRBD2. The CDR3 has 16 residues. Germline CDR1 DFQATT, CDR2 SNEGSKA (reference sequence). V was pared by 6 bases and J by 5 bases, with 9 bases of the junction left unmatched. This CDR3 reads CSARTSGSGRTGELFF. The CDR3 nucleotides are TGCAGTGCAAGGACTAGCGGGAGCGGTAGAACCGGGGAGCTGTTTTTT.

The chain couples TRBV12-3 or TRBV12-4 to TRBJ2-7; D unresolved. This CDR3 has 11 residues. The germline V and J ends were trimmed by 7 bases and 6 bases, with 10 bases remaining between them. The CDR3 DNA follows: TGTGCCAGCACCCAGACGGGCGAGCAGTACTTC. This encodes CASTQTGEQYF.

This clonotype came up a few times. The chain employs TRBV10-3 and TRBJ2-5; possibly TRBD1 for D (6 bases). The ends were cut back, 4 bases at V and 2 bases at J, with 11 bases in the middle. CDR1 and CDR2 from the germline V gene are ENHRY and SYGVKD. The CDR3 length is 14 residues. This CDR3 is CAISVNREQETQYF. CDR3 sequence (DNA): TGTGCCATCAGTGTTAACAGGGAACAAGAGACCCAGTACTTC.

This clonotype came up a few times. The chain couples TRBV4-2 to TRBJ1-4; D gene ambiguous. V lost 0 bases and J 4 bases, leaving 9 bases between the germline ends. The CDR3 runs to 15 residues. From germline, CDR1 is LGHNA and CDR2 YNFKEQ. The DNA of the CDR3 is TGTGCCAGCAGCCAAGACCCGGCCGTTAATGAAAAACTGTTTTTT. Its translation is CASSQDPAVNEKLFF.

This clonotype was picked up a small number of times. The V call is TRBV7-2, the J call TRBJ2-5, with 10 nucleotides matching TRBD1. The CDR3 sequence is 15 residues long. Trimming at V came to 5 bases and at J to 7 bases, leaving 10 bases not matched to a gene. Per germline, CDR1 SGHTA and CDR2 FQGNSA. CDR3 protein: CASSAQTGGLMTQYF. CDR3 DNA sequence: TGTGCCAGCAGCGCACAGACAGGGGGCCTAATGACCCAGTACTTC.

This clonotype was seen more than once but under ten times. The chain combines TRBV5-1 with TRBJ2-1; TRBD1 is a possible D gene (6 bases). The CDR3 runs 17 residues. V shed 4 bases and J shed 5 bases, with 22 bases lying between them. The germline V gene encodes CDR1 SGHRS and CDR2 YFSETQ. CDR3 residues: CASSPTVGFGTNNEQFF. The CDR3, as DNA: TGCGCCAGCAGCCCCACGGTTGGGTTCGGGACAAACAATGAGCAGTTCTTC.

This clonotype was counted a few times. In DNA, the CDR3 is TGTGCCAGCAGCTTGGGCGGATCCAGCAAAGAGACCCAGTACTTC. Translation gives CASSLGGSSKETQYF. The chain has TRBV7-2 and TRBJ2-5; D call uncertain. The V gene's germline CDR1 is SGHTA and CDR2 FQGNSA. Trimming cost V 3 bases and J 3 bases, with 14 bases left between them. The CDR3 contains 15 residues.

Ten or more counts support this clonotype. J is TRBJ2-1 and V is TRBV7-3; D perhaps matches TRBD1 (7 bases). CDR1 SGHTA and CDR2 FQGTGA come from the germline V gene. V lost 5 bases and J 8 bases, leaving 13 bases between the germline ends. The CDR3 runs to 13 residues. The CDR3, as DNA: TGTGCCAGCAGCGCATCAGGGGGGTATGAGCAGTTCTTC. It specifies CASSASGGYEQFF.

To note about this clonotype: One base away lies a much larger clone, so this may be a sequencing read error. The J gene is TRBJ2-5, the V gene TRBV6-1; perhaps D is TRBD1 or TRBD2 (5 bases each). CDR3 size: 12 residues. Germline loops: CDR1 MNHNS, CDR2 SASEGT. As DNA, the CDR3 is TGTGCCAGCAGTAAAACCAGGGAGACCCAGGACTTC. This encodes CASSKTRETQDF.

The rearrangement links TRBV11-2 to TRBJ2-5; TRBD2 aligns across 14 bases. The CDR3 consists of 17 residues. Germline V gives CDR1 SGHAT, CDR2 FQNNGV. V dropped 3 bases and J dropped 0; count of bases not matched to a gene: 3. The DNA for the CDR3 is TGTGCCAGCAGCTTGGGACTAGCGGGGGCTTACCAAGAGACCCAGTACTTC. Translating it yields CASSLGLAGAYQETQYF.

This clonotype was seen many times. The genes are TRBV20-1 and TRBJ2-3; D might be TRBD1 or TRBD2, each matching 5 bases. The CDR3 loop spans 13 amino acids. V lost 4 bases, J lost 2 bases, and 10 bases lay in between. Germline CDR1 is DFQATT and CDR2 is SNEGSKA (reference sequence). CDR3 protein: CSANGGNTDTQYF. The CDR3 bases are TGCAGTGCTAATGGGGGAAACACAGATACGCAGTATTTT.

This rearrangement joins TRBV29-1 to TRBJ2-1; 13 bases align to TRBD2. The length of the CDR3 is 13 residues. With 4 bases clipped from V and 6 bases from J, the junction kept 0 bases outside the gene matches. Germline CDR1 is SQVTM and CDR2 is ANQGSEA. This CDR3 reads CSVGTSGSNEQFF. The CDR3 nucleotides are TGCAGCGTTGGGACTAGCGGGAGCAATGAGCAGTTCTTC.

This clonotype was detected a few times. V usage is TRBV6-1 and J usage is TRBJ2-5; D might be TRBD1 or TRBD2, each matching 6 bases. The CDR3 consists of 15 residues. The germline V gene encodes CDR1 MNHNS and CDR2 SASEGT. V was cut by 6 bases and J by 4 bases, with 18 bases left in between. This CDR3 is CASSRRSWGAETQYF. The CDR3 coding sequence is TGTGCCAGCAGCCGCCGGTCATGGGGGGCAGAGACCCAGTACTTC.

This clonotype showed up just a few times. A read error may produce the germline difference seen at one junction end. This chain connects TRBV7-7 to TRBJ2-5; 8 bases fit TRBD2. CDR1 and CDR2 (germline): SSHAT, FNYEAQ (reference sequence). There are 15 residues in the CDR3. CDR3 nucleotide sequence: TGTGCTAGCAGCTCAGAGCGGGGGCCCTGGGAGACCCAGTACTTC. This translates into CASSSERGPWETQYF.

The CDR3 coding sequence is TGTGCCAGCAGCCCATTAGCGGGGCTAGCCAAAAACATTCAGTACTTC. Translated, it gives CASSPLAGLAKNIQYF. J is TRBJ2-4 and V is TRBV3-1; 8 nucleotides agree with TRBD2. Germline V gives CDR1 LGHDT, CDR2 YNNKEL (reference sequence). V shed 4 bases and J 0 bases; nucleotides not matched to a gene: 5. The CDR3 extends over 16 amino acids.

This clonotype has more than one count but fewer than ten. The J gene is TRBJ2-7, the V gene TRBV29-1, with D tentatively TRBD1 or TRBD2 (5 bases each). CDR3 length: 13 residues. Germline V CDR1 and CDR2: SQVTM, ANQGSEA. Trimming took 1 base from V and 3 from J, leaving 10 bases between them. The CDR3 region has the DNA TGCAGCGTTGAAGGGGTTGGGGGCTACGAGCAGTACTTC. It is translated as CSVEGVGGYEQYF.